One T cell receptor beta chain is described in this entry. As yet, its antigen is unknown. 5'RACE, which relied on constant-segment primers, yielded TCR alpha and TCR beta cDNA libraries carrying sample barcodes and UMIs. TCRdb passed the 5' RACE reads through MiXCR, listing each CDR3 protein once. The table records 150,000 to 200,000 distinct CDR3 sequences, about a third of them present only once. Germline V gene data show CDR1 as SGHVS and CDR2 as FNYEAQ. J lost 0 bases, V lost 1 base, and 8 bases had no gene match. This CDR3 contains 17 residues. This specimen comes from a study of T-cell memory formation after mild COVID-19. Study overall: Largely donor-specific sequence clusters came from two donors. Findings of the study overall: CM and EM subsets held most contracting CD4+ clones; EMRA held CD8+ ones. That cross-reactive memory joined was suggested by some responding clones appearing in pre-infection memory.

The clonotype originates from an adult woman who had mild COVID-19 (a few samples of this study predate the infection). Cell type and time point are not known. The chain links TRBV7-6 to TRBJ1-1; 7 positions agree with TRBD1. Source material: PBMCs or a T cell subset sorted from them (not recorded which). The CDR3 protein is CASSLEAGGIMNTEAFF. CDR3 DNA: TGTGCCAGCAGCTTAGAGGCAGGGGGGATCATGAACACTGAAGCTTTCTTT.